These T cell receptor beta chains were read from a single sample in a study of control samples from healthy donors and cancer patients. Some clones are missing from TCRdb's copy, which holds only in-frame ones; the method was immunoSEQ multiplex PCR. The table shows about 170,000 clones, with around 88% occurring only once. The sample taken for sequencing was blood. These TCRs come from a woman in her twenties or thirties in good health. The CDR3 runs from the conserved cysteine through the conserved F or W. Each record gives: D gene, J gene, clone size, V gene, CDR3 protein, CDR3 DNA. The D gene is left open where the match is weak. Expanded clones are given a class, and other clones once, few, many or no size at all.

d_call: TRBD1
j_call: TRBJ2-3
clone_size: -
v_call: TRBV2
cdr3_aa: CASSEGGQGRDTQYF
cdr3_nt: TGTGCCAGCAGTGAGGGCGGACAGGGGCGCGATACGCAGTATTTT

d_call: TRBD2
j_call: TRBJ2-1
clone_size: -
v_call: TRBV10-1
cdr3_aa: CASSEASGIYNEQFF
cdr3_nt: TGCGCCAGCAGTGAGGCGAGCGGGATTTACAATGAGCAGTTCTTC

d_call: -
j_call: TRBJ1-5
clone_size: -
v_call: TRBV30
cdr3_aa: CAWSVPGQPQHF
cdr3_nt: TGTGCCTGGAGTGTACCCGGTCAGCCCCAGCATTTT

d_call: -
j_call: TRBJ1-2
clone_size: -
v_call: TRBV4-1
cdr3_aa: CASSQLPTVFNYGYTF
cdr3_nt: TGCGCCAGCAGCCAATTACCAACTGTCTTTAACTATGGCTACACCTTC

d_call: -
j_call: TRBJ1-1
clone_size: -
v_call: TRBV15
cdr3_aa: CATSRDRLNTEAFF
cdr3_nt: TGTGCCACCAGCAGAGACAGATTGAACACTGAAGCTTTCTTT

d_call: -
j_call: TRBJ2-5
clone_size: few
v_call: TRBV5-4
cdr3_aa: CASSNSPQETQYF
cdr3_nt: TGTGCCAGCAGCAATTCTCCCCAAGAGACCCAGTACTTC

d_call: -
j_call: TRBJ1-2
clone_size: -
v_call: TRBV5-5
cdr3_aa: CASSLWGGDYGYTF
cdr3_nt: TGTGCCAGCAGCTTGTGGGGGGGCGACTATGGCTACACCTTC

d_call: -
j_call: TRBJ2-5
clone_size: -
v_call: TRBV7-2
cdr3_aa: CASSLMSTGQETQYF
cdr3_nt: TGTGCCAGCAGCTTAATGAGCACAGGGCAAGAGACCCAGTACTTC

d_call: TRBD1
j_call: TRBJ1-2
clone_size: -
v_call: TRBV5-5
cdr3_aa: CASNPPGTGGFGYTF
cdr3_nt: TGTGCCAGCAACCCACCCGGGACAGGGGGCTTTGGCTACACCTTC

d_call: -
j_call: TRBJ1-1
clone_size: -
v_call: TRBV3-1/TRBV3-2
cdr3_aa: CASSQQGTLNTEAFF
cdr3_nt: TGTGCCAGCAGCCAACAAGGGACCTTGAACACTGAAGCTTTCTTT

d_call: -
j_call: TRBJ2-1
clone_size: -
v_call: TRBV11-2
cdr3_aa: CASRSVGQTFYNEQFF
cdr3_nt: TGTGCCAGCAGATCGGTCGGTCAGACCTTCTACAATGAGCAGTTCTTC

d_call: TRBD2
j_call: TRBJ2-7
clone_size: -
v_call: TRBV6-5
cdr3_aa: CASSYSTSGTYEQYF
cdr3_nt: TGTGCCAGCAGTTACTCGACTAGCGGGACCTACGAGCAGTACTTC

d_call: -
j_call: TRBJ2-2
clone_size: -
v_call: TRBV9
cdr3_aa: CASSVGQSNTGELFF
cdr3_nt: TGTGCCAGCAGCGTTGGTCAGTCGAACACCGGGGAGCTGTTTTTT

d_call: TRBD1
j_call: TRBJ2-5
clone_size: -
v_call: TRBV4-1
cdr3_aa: CASSQITGAEETQYF
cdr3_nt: TGCGCCAGCAGCCAAATCACAGGGGCAGAGGAGACCCAGTACTTC

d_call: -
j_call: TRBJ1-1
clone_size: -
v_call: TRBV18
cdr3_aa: CASSPVDGVNTEAFF
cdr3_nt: TGTGCCAGCTCACCGGTTGACGGGGTAAACACTGAAGCTTTCTTT

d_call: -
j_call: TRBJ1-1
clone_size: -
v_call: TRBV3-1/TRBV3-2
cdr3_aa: CASSQLRDTTEAFF
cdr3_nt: TGTGCCAGCAGCCAACTCCGGGACACCACTGAAGCTTTCTTT

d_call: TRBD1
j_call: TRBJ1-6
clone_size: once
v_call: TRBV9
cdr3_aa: CASSPRDRDISPLHF
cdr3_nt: TGTGCCAGCAGCCCCCGGGACAGGGATATTTCACCCCTCCACTTT

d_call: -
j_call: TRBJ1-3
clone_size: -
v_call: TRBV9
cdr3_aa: CASSVGALSGNTIYF
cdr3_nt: TGTGCCAGCAGCGTAGGTGCCCTCTCTGGAAACACCATATATTTT

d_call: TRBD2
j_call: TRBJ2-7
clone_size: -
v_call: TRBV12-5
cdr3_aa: CASGPRLAGGGEQYF
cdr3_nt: TGTGCTAGTGGTCCCCGACTAGCGGGAGGGGGAGAGCAGTACTTC

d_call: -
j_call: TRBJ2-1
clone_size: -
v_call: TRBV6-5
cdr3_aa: CASTSLGGGNEQFF
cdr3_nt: TGTGCCAGCACCTCTTTAGGTGGGGGCAATGAGCAGTTCTTC

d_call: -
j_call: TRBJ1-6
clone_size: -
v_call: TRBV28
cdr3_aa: CASSFPGRNSPLHF
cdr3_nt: TGTGCCAGCAGTTTTCCCGGGCGGAATTCACCCCTCCACTTT

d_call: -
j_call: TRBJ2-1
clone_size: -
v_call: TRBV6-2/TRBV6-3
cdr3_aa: CASSPTVRSYNEQFF
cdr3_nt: TGTGCCAGCAGTCCGACCGTGCGATCCTACAATGAGCAGTTCTTC

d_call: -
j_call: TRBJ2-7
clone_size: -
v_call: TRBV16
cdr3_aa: CASSQLRTVYEQYF
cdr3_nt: TGTGCCAGCAGCCAATTGCGGACTGTATACGAGCAGTACTTC

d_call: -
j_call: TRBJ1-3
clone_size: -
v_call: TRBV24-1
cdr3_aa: CATSAGDFSGNTIYF
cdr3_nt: TGTGCCACCAGTGCCGGGGACTTCTCTGGAAACACCATATATTTT

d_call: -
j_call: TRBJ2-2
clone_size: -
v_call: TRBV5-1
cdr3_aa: CASSRDTPNTGELFF
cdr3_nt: TGCGCCAGCAGCCGTGACACCCCGAACACCGGGGAGCTGTTTTTT

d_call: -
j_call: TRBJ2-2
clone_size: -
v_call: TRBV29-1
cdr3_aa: CSARDTGELFF
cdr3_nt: TGCAGCGCGAGGGACACCGGGGAGCTGTTTTTT

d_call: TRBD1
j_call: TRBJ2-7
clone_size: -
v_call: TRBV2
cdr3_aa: CASTGQEAYEQYF
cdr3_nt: TGTGCCAGCACAGGACAGGAGGCCTACGAGCAGTACTTC

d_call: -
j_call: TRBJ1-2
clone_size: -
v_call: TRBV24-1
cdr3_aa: CATSDSGRYGYTF
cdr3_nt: TGTGCCACCAGTGATTCCGGGCGGTATGGCTACACCTTC

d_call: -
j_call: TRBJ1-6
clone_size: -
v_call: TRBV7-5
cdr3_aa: CARSPKDRGPSPLHF
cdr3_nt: TGTGCCAGAAGCCCCAAGGACAGGGGCCCCTCACCCCTCCACTTT

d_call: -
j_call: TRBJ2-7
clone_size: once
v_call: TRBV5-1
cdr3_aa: CASSLGGASEQYF
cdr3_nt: TGCGCCAGCAGCTTAGGGGGGGCCTCCGAGCAGTACTTC

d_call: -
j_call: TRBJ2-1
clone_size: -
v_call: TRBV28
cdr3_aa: CASRILGSASYNEQFF
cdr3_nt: TGTGCCAGCAGGATTCTGGGGAGTGCGTCCTACAATGAGCAGTTCTTC

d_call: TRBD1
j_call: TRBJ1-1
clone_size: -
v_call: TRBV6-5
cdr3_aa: CASRPRQGNTEAFF
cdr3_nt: TGTGCCAGCAGACCCCGACAGGGGAACACTGAAGCTTTCTTT

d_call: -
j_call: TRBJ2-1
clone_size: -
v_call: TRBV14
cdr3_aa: CASSRGFSVGNEQFF
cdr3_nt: TGTGCCAGCAGCCGTGGTTTTAGCGTAGGCAATGAGCAGTTCTTC

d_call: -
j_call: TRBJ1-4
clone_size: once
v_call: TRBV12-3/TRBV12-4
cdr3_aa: CASSKGPEKLFF
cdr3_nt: TGTGCCAGCAGTAAGGGACCTGAGAAACTGTTTTTT

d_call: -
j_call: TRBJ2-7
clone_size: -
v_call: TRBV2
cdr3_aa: CASSEGGVAYEQYF
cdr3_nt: TGTGCCAGCAGTGAAGGGGGGGTGGCCTACGAGCAGTACTTC

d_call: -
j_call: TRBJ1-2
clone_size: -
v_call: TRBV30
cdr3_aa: CAWSGGFSSGYTF
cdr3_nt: TGTGCCTGGAGTGGGGGTTTCTCTAGTGGCTACACCTTC

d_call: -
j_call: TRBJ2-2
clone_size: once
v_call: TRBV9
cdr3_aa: CASSAPSGTGELFF
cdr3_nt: TGTGCCAGCAGCGCCCCTTCTGGCACCGGGGAGCTGTTTTTT

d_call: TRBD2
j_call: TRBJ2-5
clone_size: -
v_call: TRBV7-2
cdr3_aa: CASSLAASGRTETQYF
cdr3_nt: TGTGCCAGCAGCTTAGCGGCTAGCGGGAGGACGGAGACCCAGTACTTC

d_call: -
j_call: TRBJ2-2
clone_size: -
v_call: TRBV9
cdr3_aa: CASSVVAPGGASTGELFF
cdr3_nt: TGTGCCAGCAGCGTAGTAGCCCCCGGAGGGGCGAGCACCGGGGAGCTGTTTTTT

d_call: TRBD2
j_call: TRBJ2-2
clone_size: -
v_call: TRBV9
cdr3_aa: CASQKAGATGELFF
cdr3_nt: TGTGCCAGCCAGAAAGCGGGGGCGACCGGGGAGCTGTTTTTT

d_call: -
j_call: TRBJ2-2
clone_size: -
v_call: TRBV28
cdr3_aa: CASRFPGIYGSGELFF
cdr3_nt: TGTGCCAGCCGTTTTCCGGGAATTTATGGGTCCGGGGAGCTGTTTTTT

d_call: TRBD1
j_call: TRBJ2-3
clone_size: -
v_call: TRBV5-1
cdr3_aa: CASSPGTGGMDTQYF
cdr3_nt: TGCGCCAGCAGCCCCGGGACAGGGGGTATGGATACGCAGTATTTT